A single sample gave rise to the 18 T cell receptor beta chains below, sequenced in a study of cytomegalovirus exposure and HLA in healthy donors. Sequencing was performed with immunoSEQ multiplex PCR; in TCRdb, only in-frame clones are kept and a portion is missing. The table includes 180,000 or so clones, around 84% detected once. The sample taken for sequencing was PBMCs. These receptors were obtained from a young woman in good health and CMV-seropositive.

The CDR3 loop is CASRAEGVPGELFF. CDR3 DNA sequence: TGTGCCAGCAGAGCCGAAGGGGTACCCGGGGAGCTGTTTTTT. This chain uses TRBV25-1 with TRBJ2-2; D might be TRBD1 (5 bases). V was cut by 6 bases and J by 6 bases, with 14 bases left in between. Germline V lookup: CDR1 MGHDK, CDR2 SYGVNS. CDR3 length: 14 residues.

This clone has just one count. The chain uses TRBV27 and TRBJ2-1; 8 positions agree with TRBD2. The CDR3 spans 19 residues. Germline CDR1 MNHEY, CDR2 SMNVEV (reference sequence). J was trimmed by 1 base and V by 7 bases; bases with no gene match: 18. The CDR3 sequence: CASIPEGVSGISSYNEQFF. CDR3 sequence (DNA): TGTGCCAGCATCCCTGAAGGGGTTAGCGGGATCTCGTCCTACAATGAGCAGTTCTTC.

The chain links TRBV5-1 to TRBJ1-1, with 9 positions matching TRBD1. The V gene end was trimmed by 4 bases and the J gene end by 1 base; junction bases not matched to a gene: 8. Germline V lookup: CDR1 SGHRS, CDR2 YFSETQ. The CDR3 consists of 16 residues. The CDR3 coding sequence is TGCGCCAGCAGCCGGGACAGGGTAGAGGGGAACACTGAAGCTTTCTTT. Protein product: CASSRDRVEGNTEAFF.

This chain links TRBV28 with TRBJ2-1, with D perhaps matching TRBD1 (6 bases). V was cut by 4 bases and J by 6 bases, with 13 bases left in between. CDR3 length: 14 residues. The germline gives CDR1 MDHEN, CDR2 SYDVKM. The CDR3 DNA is TGTGCCAGCAGTTCCCCCTCCAGGGGCAATGAGCAGTTCTTC. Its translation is CASSSPSRGNEQFF.

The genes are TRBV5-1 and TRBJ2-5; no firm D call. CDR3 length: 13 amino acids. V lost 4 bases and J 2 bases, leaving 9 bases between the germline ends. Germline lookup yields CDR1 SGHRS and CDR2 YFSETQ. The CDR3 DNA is TGCGCCAGCAGCCCAGGCTCTCAAGAGACCCAGTACTTC. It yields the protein CASSPGSQETQYF.

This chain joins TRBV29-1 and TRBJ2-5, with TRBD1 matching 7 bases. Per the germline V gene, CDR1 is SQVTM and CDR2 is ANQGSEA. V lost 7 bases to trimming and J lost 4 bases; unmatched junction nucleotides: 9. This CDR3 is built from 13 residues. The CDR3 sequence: CSGGKYRGETQYF. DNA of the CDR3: TGCAGCGGGGGAAAATACAGGGGAGAGACCCAGTACTTC.

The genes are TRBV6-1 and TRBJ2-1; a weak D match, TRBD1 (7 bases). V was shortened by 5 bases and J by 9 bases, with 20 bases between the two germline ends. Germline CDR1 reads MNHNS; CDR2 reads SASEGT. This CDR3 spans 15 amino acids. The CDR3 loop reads CASSQGGVRSGEQFF. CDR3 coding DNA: TGTGCCAGCAGTCAGGGGGGAGTCAGGTCCGGTGAGCAGTTCTTC.

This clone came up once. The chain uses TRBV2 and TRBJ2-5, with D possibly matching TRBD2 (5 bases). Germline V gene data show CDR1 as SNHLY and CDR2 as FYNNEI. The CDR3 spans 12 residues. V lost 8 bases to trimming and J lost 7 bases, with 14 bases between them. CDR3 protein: CASGPDEGTQYF. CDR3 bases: TGTGCCAGCGGACCTGACGAGGGGACCCAGTACTTC.

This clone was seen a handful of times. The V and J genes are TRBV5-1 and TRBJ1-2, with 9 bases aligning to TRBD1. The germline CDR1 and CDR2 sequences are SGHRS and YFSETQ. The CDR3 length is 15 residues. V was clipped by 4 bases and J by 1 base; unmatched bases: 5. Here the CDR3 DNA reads TGCGCCAGCAGCCTGGGACAGGGCTATAACTATGGCTACACCTTC. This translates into CASSLGQGYNYGYTF.

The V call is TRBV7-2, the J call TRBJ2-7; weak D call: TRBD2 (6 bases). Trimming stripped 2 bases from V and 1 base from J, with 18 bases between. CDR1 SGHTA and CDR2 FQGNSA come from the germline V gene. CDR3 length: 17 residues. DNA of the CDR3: TGTGCCAGCAGCTTAAGATCTTTGGCAGGGAGGTCCTACGAGCAGTACTTC. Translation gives CASSLRSLAGRSYEQYF.

CDR3 protein: CASSFMSNYEQYF. CDR3 DNA sequence: TGTGCCAGCAGCTTCATGTCAAACTACGAGCAGTACTTC. The chain links TRBV11-3 to TRBJ2-7; no clear D. Germline V gene lookup returns CDR1 SGHNT and CDR2 YENEEA. The CDR3 is 13 residues long. Deletions cut 3 bases from V and 3 bases from J, with 9 bases between.

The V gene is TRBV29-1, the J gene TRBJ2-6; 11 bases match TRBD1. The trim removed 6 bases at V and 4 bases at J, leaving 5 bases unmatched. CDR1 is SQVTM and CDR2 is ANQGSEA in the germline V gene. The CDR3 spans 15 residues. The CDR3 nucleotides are TGCAGCGTAGCGGACAGGGGGCTCGGGGCCAACGTCCTGACTTTC. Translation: CSVADRGLGANVLTF.

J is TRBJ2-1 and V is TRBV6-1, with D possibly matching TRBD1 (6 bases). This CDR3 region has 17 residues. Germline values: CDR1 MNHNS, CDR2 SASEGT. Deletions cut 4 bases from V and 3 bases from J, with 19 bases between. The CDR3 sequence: CASSGVYRDTYYNEQFF. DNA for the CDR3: TGTGCCAGCAGTGGAGTTTACCGGGACACCTACTACAATGAGCAGTTCTTC.

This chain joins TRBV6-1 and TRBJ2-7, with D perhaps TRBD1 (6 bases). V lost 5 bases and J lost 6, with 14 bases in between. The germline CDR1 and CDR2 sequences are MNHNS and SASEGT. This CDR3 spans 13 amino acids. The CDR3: CASSSSGAGEQYF. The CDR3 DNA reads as TGTGCCAGCAGTAGCTCAGGGGCGGGCGAGCAGTACTTC.

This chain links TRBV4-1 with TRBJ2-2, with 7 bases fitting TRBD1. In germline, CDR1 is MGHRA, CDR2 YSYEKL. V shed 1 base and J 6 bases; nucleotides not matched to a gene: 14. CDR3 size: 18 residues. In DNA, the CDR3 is TGCGCCAGCAGCCAAGGGAGAGGGGGCGGTAGAGGCTCCGGGGAGCTGTTTTTT. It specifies CASSQGRGGGRGSGELFF.

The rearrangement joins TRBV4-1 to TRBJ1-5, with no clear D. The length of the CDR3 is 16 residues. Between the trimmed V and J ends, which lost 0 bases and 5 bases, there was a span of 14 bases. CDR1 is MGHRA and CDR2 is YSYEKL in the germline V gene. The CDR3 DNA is TGCGCCAGCAGCCAAGATCGCGGGCACCGGGATCAGCCCCAGCATTTT. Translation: CASSQDRGHRDQPQHF.

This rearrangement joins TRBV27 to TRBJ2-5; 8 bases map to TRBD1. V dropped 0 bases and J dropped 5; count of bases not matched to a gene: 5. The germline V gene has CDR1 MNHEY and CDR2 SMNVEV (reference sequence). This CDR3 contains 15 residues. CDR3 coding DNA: TGTGCCAGCAGTTTATCCCAGGGGGCGCTTGAGACCCAGTACTTC. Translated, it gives CASSLSQGALETQYF.

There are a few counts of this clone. CDR3 DNA: TGTGCCAGCAGCTCCCGGGACAAGAACACTGAAGCTTTCTTT. This gives the protein CASSSRDKNTEAFF. The rearrangement links TRBV11-2 to TRBJ1-1; D is perhaps TRBD1 (6 bases). V was pared by 4 bases and J by 1 base, with 10 bases between. Germline CDR1 and CDR2: SGHAT and FQNNGV. The CDR3 is 14 residues long.